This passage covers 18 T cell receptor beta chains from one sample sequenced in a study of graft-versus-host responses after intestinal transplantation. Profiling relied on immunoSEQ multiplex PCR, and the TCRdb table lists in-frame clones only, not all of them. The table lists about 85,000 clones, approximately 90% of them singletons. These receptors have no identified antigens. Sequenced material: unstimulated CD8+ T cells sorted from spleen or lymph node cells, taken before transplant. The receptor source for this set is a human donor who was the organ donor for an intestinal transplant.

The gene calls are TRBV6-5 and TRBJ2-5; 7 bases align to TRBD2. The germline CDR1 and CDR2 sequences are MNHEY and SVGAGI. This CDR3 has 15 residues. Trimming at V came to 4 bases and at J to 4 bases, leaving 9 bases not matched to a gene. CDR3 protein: CASSSVGGGGETQYF. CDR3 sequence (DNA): TGTGCCAGCAGTTCAGTAGGCGGGGGAGGAGAGACCCAGTACTTC.

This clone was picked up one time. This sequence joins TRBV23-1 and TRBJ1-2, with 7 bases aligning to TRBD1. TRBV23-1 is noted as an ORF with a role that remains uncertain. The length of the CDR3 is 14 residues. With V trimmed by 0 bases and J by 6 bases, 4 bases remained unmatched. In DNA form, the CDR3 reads TGCGCCAGCAGTCAATCCGGGACAGATAATGGCTACACCTTC. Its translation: CASSQSGTDNGYTF.

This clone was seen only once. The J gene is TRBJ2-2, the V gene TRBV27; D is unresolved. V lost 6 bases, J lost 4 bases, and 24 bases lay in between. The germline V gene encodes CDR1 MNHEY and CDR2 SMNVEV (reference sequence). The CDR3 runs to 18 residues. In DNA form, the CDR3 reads TGTGCCAGCAGCCGAGGCGTGTACAGCTTAGGAGTCACCGGGGAGCTGTTTTTT. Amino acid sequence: CASSRGVYSLGVTGELFF.

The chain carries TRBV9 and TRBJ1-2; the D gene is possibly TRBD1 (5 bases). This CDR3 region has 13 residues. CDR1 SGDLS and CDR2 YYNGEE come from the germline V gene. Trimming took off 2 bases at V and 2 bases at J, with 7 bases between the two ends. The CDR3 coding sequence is TGTGCCAGCAGCGTCGGGGGGAACTATGGCTACACCTTC. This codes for CASSVGGNYGYTF.

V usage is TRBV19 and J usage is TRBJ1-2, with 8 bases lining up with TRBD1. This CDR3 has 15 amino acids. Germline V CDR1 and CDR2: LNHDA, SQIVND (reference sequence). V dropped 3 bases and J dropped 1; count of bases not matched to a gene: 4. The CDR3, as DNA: TGTGCCAGTAGTATGGCAGGGGGCGGTAACTATGGCTACACCTTC. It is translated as CASSMAGGGNYGYTF. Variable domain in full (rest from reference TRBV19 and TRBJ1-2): DGGITQSPKYLFRKEGQNVTLSCEQNLNHDAMYWYRQDPGQGLRLIYYSQIVNDFQKGDIAEGYSVSREKKESFPLTVTSAQKNPTAFYLCASSMAGGGNYGYTFGSGTRLTVV.

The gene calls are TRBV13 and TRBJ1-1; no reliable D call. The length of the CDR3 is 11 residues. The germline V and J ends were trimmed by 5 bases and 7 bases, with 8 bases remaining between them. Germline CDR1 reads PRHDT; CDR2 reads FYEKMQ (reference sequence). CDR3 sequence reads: CASSLEREAFF. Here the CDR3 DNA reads TGTGCCAGCAGCCTCGAACGTGAAGCTTTCTTT. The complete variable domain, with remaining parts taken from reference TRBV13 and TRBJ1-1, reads AAGVIQSPRHLIKEKRETATLKCYPIPRHDTVYWYQQGPGQDPQFLISFYEKMQSDKGSIPDRFSAQQFSDYHSELNMSSLELGDSALYFCASSLEREAFFGQGTRLTVV.

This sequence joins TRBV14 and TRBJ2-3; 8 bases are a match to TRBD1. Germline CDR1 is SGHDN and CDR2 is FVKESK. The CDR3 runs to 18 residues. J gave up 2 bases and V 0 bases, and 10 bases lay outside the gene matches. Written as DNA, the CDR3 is TGTGCCAGCAGCCAAGATCCTACGGACAGGGTCTTCACAGATACGCAGTATTTT. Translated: CASSQDPTDRVFTDTQYF.

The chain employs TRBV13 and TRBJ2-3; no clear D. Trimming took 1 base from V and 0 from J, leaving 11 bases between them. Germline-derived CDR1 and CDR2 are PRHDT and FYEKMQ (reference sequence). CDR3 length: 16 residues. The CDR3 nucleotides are TGTGCCAGCAGCTTAGCAGGCGTGAGAAGCACAGATACGCAGTATTTT. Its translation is CASSLAGVRSTDTQYF.

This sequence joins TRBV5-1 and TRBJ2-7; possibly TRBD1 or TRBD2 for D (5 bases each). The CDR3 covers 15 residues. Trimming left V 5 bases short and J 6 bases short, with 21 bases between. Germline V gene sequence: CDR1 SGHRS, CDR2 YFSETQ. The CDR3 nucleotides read TGCGCCAGCAGTACCGGGGCCGGACCGCACGTCGAGCAGTACTTC. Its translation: CASSTGAGPHVEQYF.

This CDR3 reads CASSLDVGRDGNTIYF. DNA for the CDR3: TGTGCCAGCAGTTTAGACGTGGGACGGGATGGAAACACCATATATTTT. V and J are TRBV28 and TRBJ1-3; tentative D call: TRBD1 (5 bases). V lost 2 bases and J 3 bases, leaving 14 bases between the germline ends. This CDR3 is 16 amino acids long. Germline CDR1 is MDHEN and CDR2 is SYDVKM.

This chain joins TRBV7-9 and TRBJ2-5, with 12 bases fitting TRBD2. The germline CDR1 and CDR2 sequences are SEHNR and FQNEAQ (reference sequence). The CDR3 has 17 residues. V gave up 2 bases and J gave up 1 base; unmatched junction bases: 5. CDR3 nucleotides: TGTGCCAGCAGCTTATCTAGCGGGAGGGCCCCCCAAGAGACCCAGTACTTC. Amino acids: CASSLSSGRAPQETQYF. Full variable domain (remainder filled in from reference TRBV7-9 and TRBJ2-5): DTGVSQNPRHKITKRGQNVTFRCDPISEHNRLYWYRQTLGQGPEFLTYFQNEAQLEKSRLLSDRFSAERPKGSFSTLEIQRTEQGDSAMYLCASSLSSGRAPQETQYFGPGTRLLVL.

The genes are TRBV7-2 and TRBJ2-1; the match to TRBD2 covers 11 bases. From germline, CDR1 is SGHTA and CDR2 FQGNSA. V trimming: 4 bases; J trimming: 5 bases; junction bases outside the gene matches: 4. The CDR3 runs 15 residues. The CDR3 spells CASSSLAGGNNEQFF. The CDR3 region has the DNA TGTGCCAGCAGCTCCCTAGCGGGAGGAAACAATGAGCAGTTCTTC.

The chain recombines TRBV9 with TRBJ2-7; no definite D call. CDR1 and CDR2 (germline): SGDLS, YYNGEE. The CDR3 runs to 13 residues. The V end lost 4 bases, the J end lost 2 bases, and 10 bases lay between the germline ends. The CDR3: CASSPAVTYEQYF. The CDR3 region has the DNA TGTGCCAGCAGCCCGGCCGTTACCTACGAGCAGTACTTC.

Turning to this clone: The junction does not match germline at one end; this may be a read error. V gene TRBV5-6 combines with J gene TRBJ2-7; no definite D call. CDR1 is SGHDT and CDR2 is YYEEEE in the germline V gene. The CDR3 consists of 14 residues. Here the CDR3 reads CASSLATFSYEQCF. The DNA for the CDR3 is TGTGCCAGCAGCTTGGCCACTTTCTCCTACGAGCAGTGCTTC.

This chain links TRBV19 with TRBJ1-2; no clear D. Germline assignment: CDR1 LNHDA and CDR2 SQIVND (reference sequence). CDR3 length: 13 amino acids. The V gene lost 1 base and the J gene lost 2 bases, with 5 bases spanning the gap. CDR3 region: CASSIGGNYGYTF. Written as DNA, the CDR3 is TGTGCCAGTAGTATAGGAGGGAACTATGGCTACACCTTC.

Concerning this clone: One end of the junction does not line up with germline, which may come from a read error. In nucleotides, the CDR3 is TGTGCCAACAGCTTAGACAGGGCGAGGACTGAAGCTTTCTTT. Translation: CANSLDRARTEAFF. The chain combines TRBV7-4 with TRBJ1-1; 7 bases align to TRBD1. The CDR3 sequence is 14 residues long. Germline assignment: CDR1 SGHVT and CDR2 SQSDAQ.

The CDR3 loop is CASSGGQITNEKLFF. CDR3 in DNA: TGCGCCAGCAGCGGCGGACAGATAACTAATGAAAAACTGTTTTTT. V usage is TRBV5-1 and J usage is TRBJ1-4; the D gene is possibly TRBD1 (6 bases). Germline lookup yields CDR1 SGHRS and CDR2 YFSETQ. Trimming stripped 4 bases from V and 1 base from J, with 11 bases between. The CDR3 covers 15 residues.

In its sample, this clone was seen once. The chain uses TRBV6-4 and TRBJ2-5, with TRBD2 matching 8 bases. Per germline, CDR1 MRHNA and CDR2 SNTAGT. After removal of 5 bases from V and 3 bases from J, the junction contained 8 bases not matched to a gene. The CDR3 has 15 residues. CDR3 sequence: CASSLTGGPEETQYF. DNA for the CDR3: TGTGCCAGCAGTCTGACGGGAGGGCCGGAAGAGACCCAGTACTTC.